This TCR beta chain was documented in a study of T cells after yellow fever vaccination. Overall study findings and caveats: Highly abundant clonotypes carried over from the bulk population could end up in FACS-sorted repertoires as contaminants. Clonotype sharing between CD4 and CD8 compartments was small.

5'RACE template switching produced TCR cDNA carrying a universal primer site and UMIs. TCRdb processed the 5' RACE reads anew with MiXCR; each CDR3 protein has one entry. The sample gives 200,000 to 250,000 distinct CDR3 sequences, 3.2% of which show up once; around 3.2% is in the top ten. This clonotype was found a few times. Antigen specificity is unknown. From germline, CDR1 is SGHTA and CDR2 FQGNSA. The CDR3 length is 15 residues. Germline trimming cut 4 bases from V and 5 bases from J; bases unmatched to any gene: 5. Sequenced material: CD4+ T cells sorted from PBMCs, taken 10 days after the yellow fever booster vaccination. This clonotype was obtained from a man between 18 and 35 years old who received the YFV17D yellow fever vaccine. This chain uses TRBV7-2 with TRBJ2-1; 10 positions agree with TRBD2. The CDR3: CASSSKRGGHNEQFF. The CDR3 DNA follows: TGTGCCAGCAGCTCTAAGCGGGGGGGCCACAATGAGCAGTTCTTC.